These 11 T cell receptor beta chains were all obtained from the same sample, sequenced in a study of tumor and adjacent non-tumor tissue in lung cancer. RNA was extracted from bulk tissue without any cell sorting. Distant lung tissue was collected more than 3 cm away from the tumor edge. A modified ARM-PCR protocol with three rounds of nested PCR amplified TCRbeta. A single record per CDR3 protein comes from TCRdb applying MiXCR to the multiplex PCR reads. The sample records about 110,000 distinct CDR3 sequences, around 57% being singletons. Sequencing was carried out using distant non-tumor lung tissue. The receptors originated from a man aged 55 to 69 with non-small cell lung cancer.

With respect to this clonotype: A much larger clonotype is one base distant, so this may be a read error. V usage is TRBV20-1 and J usage is TRBJ2-3, with D possibly TRBD2 on 6 matching bases. Germline V CDR1 and CDR2: DFQATT, SNEGSKA (reference sequence). CDR3 length: 14 residues. DNA for the CDR3: TGCAGTGCTAGAGGGCGGGACTCGACAGATACGCGGTATTTT. This gives the protein CSARGRDSTDTRYF.

This clonotype has only a few counts. A read error may explain this, as a much larger clone is one base away. V is TRBV12-3 or TRBV12-4 and J is TRBJ2-1; D call uncertain. The CDR3 extends over 16 amino acids. CDR3: CASSLDPGRSYDEQFF. DNA of the CDR3: TGTGCCAGCAGTTTAGACCCAGGTCGATCCTACGATGAGCAGTTCTTC.

The V gene is TRBV7-9, the J gene TRBJ2-7; D possibly corresponds to TRBD2 (5 bases). V lost 5 bases and J 3 bases, leaving 14 bases between the germline ends. Germline V gene data show CDR1 as SEHNR and CDR2 as FQNEAQ (reference sequence). This CDR3 has 14 residues. CDR3 region: CASSMTRENYEQYF. The CDR3 coding sequence is TGTGCCAGCAGCATGACCCGGGAAAACTACGAGCAGTACTTC. Variable domain in full (rest from reference TRBV7-9 and TRBJ2-7): DTGVSQNPRHKITKRGQNVTFRCDPISEHNRLYWYRQTLGQGPEFLTYFQNEAQLEKSRLLSDRFSAERPKGSFSTLEIQRTEQGDSAMYLCASSMTRENYEQYFGPGTRLTVT.

This clonotype was recorded only once. This may come from a read error, since a much larger clone is one base off. The rearrangement uses TRBV2 and TRBJ2-1, with D maybe TRBD1 (6 bases). Trimming took off 6 bases at V and 7 bases at J, with 16 bases between the two ends. Germline V CDR1 and CDR2: SNHLY, FYNNEI. The CDR3 has 14 residues. The CDR3 reads CASRQDWGLNEQFF. The CDR3, as DNA: TGTGCCAGCAGACAGGACTGGGGGCTTAATGAGCAGTTCTTC.

To note about this clonotype: A much larger clone lies a single base off, so this may be a read error. The chain couples TRBV20-1 to TRBJ2-1, with D uncertain. The length of the CDR3 is 13 residues. In germline, CDR1 is DFQATT, CDR2 SNEGSKA (reference sequence). In nucleotides, the CDR3 is TGCAATGCTAGTGGGGAAACATACAATGAGCAGTTCTTC. Its protein product is CNASGETYNEQFF.

With regard to this clonotype: Germline is not matched at one junction end, which may reflect a read error. V is TRBV23-1 and J is TRBJ2-5; D gene ambiguous. TRBV23-1 is labeled an ORF, and its function is uncertain. This CDR3 region has 16 residues. In DNA form, the CDR3 reads TGTGCCAGCAGCCCACCCTCGATGTTAAGCAGAGAGACCCAGTACTTC. Protein sequence: CASSPPSMLSRETQYF.

As regards this clonotype: One end of the junction fails to match germline, which may point to a read error. This sequence joins TRBV6-5 and TRBJ2-2; tentative D call: TRBD2 (5 bases). This CDR3 has 14 amino acids. The germline CDR1 and CDR2 sequences are MNHEY and SVGAGI. In DNA form, the CDR3 reads TGTGCCAGCAGTCGGGCCTCCGCAATCGGGGAGCCGTTTTTT. Encoded protein: CASSRASAIGEPFF.

This clonotype was detected many times. The rearrangement joins TRBV29-1 to TRBJ1-2; D is uncertain. Germline V gives CDR1 SQVTM, CDR2 ANQGSEA. Trimming stripped 4 bases from V and 6 bases from J, with 24 bases between. The CDR3 length is 16 residues. CDR3 coding DNA: TGCAGCGTTGTCCCCTATCAATCCTCGGGAGAAGATGGCTACACCTTC. Its protein product is CSVVPYQSSGEDGYTF.

As concerns this clonotype: This sequence may be a read error, since a much larger clone differs from it by one base. The chain recombines TRBV5-4 with TRBJ2-5, with unresolved D. The V end was cut by 0 bases, the J end by 2 bases, with 11 bases between. Germline loops: CDR1 SGHNT, CDR2 YYREEE (reference sequence). The CDR3 sequence is 15 residues long. CDR3 in amino acids: CASSLAEIVQETQYF. In DNA form, the CDR3 reads TGTGCCAGCAGCTTGGCAGAGATAGTACAAGAGACCCAGTACTTC. The full variable domain, completed using reference TRBV5-4 and TRBJ2-5, is ETGVTQSPTHLIKTRGQQVTLRCSSQSGHNTVSWYQQALGQGPQFIFQYYREEENGRGNFPPRFSGLQFPNYSSELNVNALELDDSALYLCASSLAEIVQETQYFGPGTRLLVL.

Regarding this clonotype: This sequence may be a read error, since a much larger clone differs from it by one base. V and J are TRBV4-1 and TRBJ1-1, with D perhaps matching TRBD1 (5 bases). CDR3 length: 14 residues. The V gene's germline CDR1 is MGHRA and CDR2 YSYEKL. The CDR3 nucleotides read TGCGCCAGCGGCCAGGACATTCAGAACACTGAAGCTTTCTTT. Its translation: CASGQDIQNTEAFF.

This clonotype was found many times. This rearrangement joins TRBV20-1 to TRBJ2-5; D is possibly TRBD2 (6 bases). In germline, CDR1 is DFQATT, CDR2 SNEGSKA (reference sequence). This CDR3 has 14 residues. V was clipped by 0 bases and J by 2 bases, with 10 bases between them. The CDR3 DNA reads TGCAGTGCTAGAGATTGGGGGAGGCAAGAGACCCAGTACTTC. This sequence encodes CSARDWGRQETQYF.